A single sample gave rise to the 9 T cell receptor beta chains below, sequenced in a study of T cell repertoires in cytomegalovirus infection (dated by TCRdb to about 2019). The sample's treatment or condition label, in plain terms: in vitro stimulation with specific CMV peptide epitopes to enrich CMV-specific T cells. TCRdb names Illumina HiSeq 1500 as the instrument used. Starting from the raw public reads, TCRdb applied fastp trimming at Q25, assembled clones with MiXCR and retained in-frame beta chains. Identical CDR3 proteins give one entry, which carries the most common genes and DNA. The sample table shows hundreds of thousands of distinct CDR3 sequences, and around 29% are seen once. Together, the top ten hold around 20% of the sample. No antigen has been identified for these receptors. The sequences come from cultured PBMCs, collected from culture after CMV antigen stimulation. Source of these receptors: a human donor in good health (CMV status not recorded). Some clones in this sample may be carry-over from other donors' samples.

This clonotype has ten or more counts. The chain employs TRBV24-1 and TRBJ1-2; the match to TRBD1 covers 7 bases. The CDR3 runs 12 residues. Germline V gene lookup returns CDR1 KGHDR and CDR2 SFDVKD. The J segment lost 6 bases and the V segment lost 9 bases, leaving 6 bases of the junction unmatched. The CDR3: CATRLQGDGYTF. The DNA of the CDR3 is TGTGCCACCCGGCTCCAGGGGGATGGCTACACCTTC.

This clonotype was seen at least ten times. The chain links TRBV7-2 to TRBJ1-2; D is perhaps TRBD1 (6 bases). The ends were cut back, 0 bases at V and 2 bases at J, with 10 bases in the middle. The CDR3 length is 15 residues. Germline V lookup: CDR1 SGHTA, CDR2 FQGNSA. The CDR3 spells CASSLAATGNYGYTF. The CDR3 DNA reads TGTGCCAGCAGCTTAGCGGCAACAGGGAACTATGGCTACACCTTC.

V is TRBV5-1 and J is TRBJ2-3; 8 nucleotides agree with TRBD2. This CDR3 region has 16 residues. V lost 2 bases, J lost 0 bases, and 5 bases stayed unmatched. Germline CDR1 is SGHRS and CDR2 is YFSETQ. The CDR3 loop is CASSLSGGTSTDTQYF. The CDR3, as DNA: TGCGCCAGCAGCTTAAGCGGGGGCACTAGCACAGATACGCAGTATTTT.

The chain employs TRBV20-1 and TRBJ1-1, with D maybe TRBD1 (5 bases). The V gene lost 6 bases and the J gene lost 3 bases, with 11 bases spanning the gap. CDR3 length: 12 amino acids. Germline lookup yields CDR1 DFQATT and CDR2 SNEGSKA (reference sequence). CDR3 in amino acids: CSAPDRYTEAFF. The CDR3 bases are TGCAGTGCACCCGACAGATACACTGAAGCTTTCTTT.

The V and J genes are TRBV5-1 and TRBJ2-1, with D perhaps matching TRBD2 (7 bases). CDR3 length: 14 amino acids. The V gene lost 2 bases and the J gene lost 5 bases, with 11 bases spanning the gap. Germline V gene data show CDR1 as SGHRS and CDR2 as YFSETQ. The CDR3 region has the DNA TGCGCCAGCAGCTTAGGGGGGGGGGACAATGAGCAGTTCTTC. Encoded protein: CASSLGGGDNEQFF.

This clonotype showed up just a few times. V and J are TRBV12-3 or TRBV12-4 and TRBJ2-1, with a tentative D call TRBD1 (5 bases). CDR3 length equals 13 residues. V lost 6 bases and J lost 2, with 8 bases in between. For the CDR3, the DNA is TGTGCCAGCAGAACAGGACCCTACAATGAGCAGTTCTTC. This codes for CASRTGPYNEQFF.

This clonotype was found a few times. CDR3 loop: CASRDTSGSMSSYNEQFF. In DNA, the CDR3 is TGTGCCAGTAGGGACACTAGCGGGAGTATGAGCTCCTACAATGAGCAGTTCTTC. This chain joins TRBV19 and TRBJ2-1; 11 nucleotides agree with TRBD2. The CDR3 covers 18 residues. Per the germline V gene, CDR1 is LNHDA and CDR2 is SQIVND (reference sequence). V trimming: 6 bases; J trimming: 0 bases; junction bases outside the gene matches: 10.

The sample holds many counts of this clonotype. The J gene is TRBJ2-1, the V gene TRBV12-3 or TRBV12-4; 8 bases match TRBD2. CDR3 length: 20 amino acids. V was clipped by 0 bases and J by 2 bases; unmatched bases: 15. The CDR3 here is CASSLALGASGPGAYNEQFF. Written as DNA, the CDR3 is TGTGCCAGCAGTTTAGCCCTAGGGGCTAGCGGGCCTGGGGCCTACAATGAGCAGTTCTTC.

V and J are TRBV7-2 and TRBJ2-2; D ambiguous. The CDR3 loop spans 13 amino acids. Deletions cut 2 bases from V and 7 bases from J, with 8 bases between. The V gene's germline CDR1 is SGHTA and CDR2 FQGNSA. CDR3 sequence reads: CASSLNGFGELFF. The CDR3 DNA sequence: TGTGCCAGCAGCTTAAATGGTTTCGGGGAGCTGTTTTTT. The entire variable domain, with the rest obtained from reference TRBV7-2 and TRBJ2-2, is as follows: GAGVSQSPSNKVTEKGKDVELRCDPISGHTALYWYRQSLGQGLEFLIYFQGNSAPDKSGLPSDRFSAERTGGSVSTLTIQRTQQEDSAVYLCASSLNGFGELFFGEGSRLTVL.